The 13 T cell receptor beta chains in this list originate from one sample, sequenced in a study of cytomegalovirus exposure and HLA in healthy donors. Primers included in the PCR were 60 Vbeta and 13 Jbeta primers. The method was immunoSEQ multiplex PCR; TCRdb's version includes in-frame clones alone and lacks a portion of them. There are fewer than 200,000 clones in the sample; around 90% occur only once, and more than 1% lies in the top ten. The sample comprised PBMCs. The receptors come from a boy aged 2 to 10 in good health and CMV-seronegative.

The chain combines TRBV30 with TRBJ2-1, with TRBD2 as a possible D gene (5 bases). Trimming pared 3 bases from V and 0 bases from J, leaving 15 bases between. There are 16 residues in the CDR3. Germline assignment: CDR1 GTSNPN and CDR2 SVGIG (reference sequence). CDR3: CAWSRYPGSSYNEQFF. Written as DNA, the CDR3 is TGTGCCTGGAGCCGGTACCCGGGGAGCTCCTACAATGAGCAGTTCTTC.

The J gene is TRBJ2-5, the V gene TRBV6-7, with TRBD2 matching over 12 bases. TRBV6-7 falls under the ORF class, with uncertain function. After removal of 5 bases from V and 3 bases from J, the junction contained 1 base not matched to a gene. The CDR3 runs to 14 residues. CDR3 region: CASSRTSGEETQYF. As DNA, the CDR3 is TGTGCCAGCAGTAGGACTAGCGGGGAAGAGACCCAGTACTTC.

V and J are TRBV11-2 and TRBJ1-5, with TRBD1 as a possible D gene (5 bases). Per the germline V gene, CDR1 is SGHAT and CDR2 is FQNNGV. V gave up 0 bases and J gave up 3 bases, with 9 bases separating them. CDR3 length: 15 residues. The chain's CDR3 is CASSLDIGVNQPQHF. The CDR3 bases are TGTGCCAGCAGCTTAGATATAGGGGTCAATCAGCCCCAGCATTTT.

This clone came up a few times. The chain combines TRBV6-1 with TRBJ1-2, with TRBD1 matching over 9 bases. This CDR3 has 15 residues. Germline V lookup: CDR1 MNHNS, CDR2 SASEGT. Losses at the gene ends were 3 bases for V and 4 bases for J; bases not matched to a gene: 6. The CDR3 DNA is TGTGCCAGCAGTGACCCGGGACAGGGAATCTATGGCTACACCTTC. It translates to CASSDPGQGIYGYTF.

Comment on this clone: The sample holds other DNA sequences that translate to the same CDR3. This rearrangement joins TRBV5-1 to TRBJ2-3; 15 bases fit TRBD2. The germline V gene has CDR1 SGHRS and CDR2 YFSETQ. After removal of 4 bases from V and 4 bases from J, the junction contained 4 bases not matched to a gene. There are 16 residues in the CDR3. For the CDR3, the DNA is TGCGCCAGCAGCCTGGGACTAGCGGGAGGATCAGATACGCAGTATTTT. It encodes CASSLGLAGGSDTQYF.

The CDR3 loop is CASGPGLLNTGELFF. The DNA for the CDR3 is TGTGCCAGCGGACCCGGACTTCTGAACACCGGGGAGCTGTTTTTT. The chain links TRBV27 to TRBJ2-2, with D perhaps TRBD2 (5 bases). Germline CDR1 is MNHEY and CDR2 is SMNVEV (reference sequence). The germline V and J ends were trimmed by 8 bases and 1 base, with 14 bases remaining between them. The CDR3 sequence is 15 residues long.

The chain employs TRBV28 and TRBJ1-1, with 7 bases matching TRBD1. The junction had 8 bases not matched to a gene; V was cut back by 8 bases and J by 5 bases. Per germline, CDR1 MDHEN and CDR2 SYDVKM. The CDR3 covers 13 residues. The CDR3 DNA reads as TGTGCCAGCCTCGAGGGCAGGGGGACTGAAGCTTTCTTT. It encodes CASLEGRGTEAFF.

This chain uses TRBV27 with TRBJ2-2, with D maybe TRBD2 (5 bases). This CDR3 is built from 15 residues. The V end lost 3 bases, the J end lost 4 bases, and 12 bases lay between the germline ends. Per germline, CDR1 MNHEY and CDR2 SMNVEV (reference sequence). CDR3 sequence reads: CASSLRRVGTGELFF. In DNA form, the CDR3 reads TGTGCCAGCAGTTTGAGGCGGGTCGGCACCGGGGAGCTGTTTTTT.

The chain uses TRBV29-1 and TRBJ2-1, with unresolved D. Deletions cut 6 bases from V and 11 bases from J, with 23 bases between. The CDR3 is made up of 14 amino acids. From germline, CDR1 is SQVTM and CDR2 ANQGSEA. The CDR3 loop reads CSVEHSQASLKQFF. CDR3 DNA sequence: TGCAGCGTAGAACACTCCCAAGCTTCATTGAAGCAGTTCTTC.

The chain recombines TRBV4-1 with TRBJ2-7; TRBD1 aligns across 8 bases. Trimming took 2 bases from V and 3 from J; bases not matched to a gene: 3. The CDR3 runs 14 residues. CDR1 is MGHRA and CDR2 is YSYEKL in the germline V gene. The DNA of the CDR3 is TGCGCCAGCAGCCAAAGGACAGGGCGCTACGAGCAGTACTTC. Protein: CASSQRTGRYEQYF.

The J gene is TRBJ2-7, the V gene TRBV9; 10 nucleotides match TRBD1. Per germline, CDR1 SGDLS and CDR2 YYNGEE. CDR3 length equals 15 residues. Losses at the gene ends were 2 bases for V and 4 bases for J; bases not matched to a gene: 6. CDR3 sequence (DNA): TGTGCCAGCAGCGTCGAGGGGACAGGGGAATACGAGCAGTACTTC. Protein product: CASSVEGTGEYEQYF.

The genes are TRBV4-1 and TRBJ2-5; tentatively, D is TRBD2 (6 bases). The CDR3 is 16 residues long. V lost 0 bases and J lost 5, with 16 bases in between. Per germline, CDR1 MGHRA and CDR2 YSYEKL. The CDR3 sequence: CASSQDWGGLPETQYF. In nucleotides, the CDR3 is TGCGCCAGCAGCCAAGATTGGGGAGGACTTCCGGAGACCCAGTACTTC.

In this sample, this clone turned up once. J is TRBJ2-7 and V is TRBV11-3; TRBD2 agrees at 9 bases. Trimming took 5 bases from V and 3 from J; bases not matched to a gene: 8. The germline gives CDR1 SGHNT, CDR2 YENEEA. The CDR3 sequence is 15 residues long. CDR3 amino acids: CASSPGASGVYEQYF. For the CDR3, the DNA is TGTGCCAGCAGCCCTGGGGCTAGCGGGGTCTACGAGCAGTACTTC.